Sequencing of this T cell receptor beta chain was carried out in a study of Graves' ophthalmopathy and Graves' hyperthyroidism. In germline, CDR1 is SGHAT, CDR2 FQDESV (reference sequence). This CDR3 comprises 15 residues. The ends lost 8 bases at V and 5 bases at J; junction bases unmatched: 11. Amplified material comprised TCR beta CDR3 regions derived from RNA transcripts. Following a first-round RT-PCR that used HTBI primers, a second-round multiplex PCR was carried out. Each CDR3 protein gets one entry after TCRdb re-called the multiplex PCR reads with MiXCR. The sample records a few hundred thousand distinct CDR3 sequences, approximately 21% being singletons. This clonotype was counted many times.

The chain has TRBV11-1 and TRBJ2-5, with 10 nucleotides matching TRBD1. The sequenced sample was peripheral blood. The clonotype originates from a woman aged 18-30 years with stable Graves' hyperthyroidism. The chain's CDR3 is CASAPRTGGTETQYF. Here the CDR3 DNA reads TGTGCCAGCGCACCAAGGACAGGGGGTACGGAGACCCAGTACTTC.